What follows is one T cell receptor (beta chain) and its context. Its antigen remains unidentified. The entry originates in a study of T-cell memory formation after mild COVID-19. Overall study findings and caveats: A second wave of clones peaked on day 37, and their SARS-CoV-2 specificity went unconfirmed. Pre-infection memory carried some responding clones, suggesting that cross-reactive memory joined. Clones that contracted from day 15 to 85 had balanced CD4/CD8; later expanders were CD4+ biased.

A single record per CDR3 protein comes from TCRdb applying MiXCR to the 5' RACE reads. The data contain 400,000 or so distinct CDR3 sequences, 20% of them singletons. Germline V gene sequence: CDR1 SGHDT, CDR2 YYEEEE. J was trimmed by 2 bases and V by 1 base; bases with no gene match: 4. The CDR3 is 16 residues long. The chain combines TRBV5-6 with TRBJ2-4, with 9 bases aligning to TRBD2. Sequencing was done on a sample of PBMCs or a T cell subset sorted from them (not recorded which). The sequence derives from an adult woman who had mild COVID-19 (a few samples of this study predate the infection). Cell type and time point are not known. The DNA of the CDR3 is TGTGCCAGCAGCTTGTGGCGGGGGGGGACCAAAAACATTCAGTACTTC. Protein: CASSLWRGGTKNIQYF.